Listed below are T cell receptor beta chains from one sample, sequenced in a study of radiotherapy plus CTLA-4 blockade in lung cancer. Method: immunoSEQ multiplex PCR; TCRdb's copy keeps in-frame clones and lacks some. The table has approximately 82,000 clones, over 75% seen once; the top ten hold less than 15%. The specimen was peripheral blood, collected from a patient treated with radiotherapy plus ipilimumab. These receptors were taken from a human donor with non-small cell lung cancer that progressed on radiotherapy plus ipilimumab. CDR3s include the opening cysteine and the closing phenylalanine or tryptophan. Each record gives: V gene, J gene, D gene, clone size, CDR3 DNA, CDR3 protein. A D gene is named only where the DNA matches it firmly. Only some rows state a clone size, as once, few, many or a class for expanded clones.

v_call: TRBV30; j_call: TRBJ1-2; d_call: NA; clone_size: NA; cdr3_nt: TGTGCCTGGAGTGTAGTGGTTGGTGCTGGCTACACCTTC; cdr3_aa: CAWSVVVGAGYTF
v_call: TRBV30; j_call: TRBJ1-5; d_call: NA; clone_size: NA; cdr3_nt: TGTGCCTGGAGTATGGGTGTAGGAGAACCCCAGCATTTT; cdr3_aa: CAWSMGVGEPQHF
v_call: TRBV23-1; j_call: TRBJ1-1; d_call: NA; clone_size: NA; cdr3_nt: TGCGCCAGCAGTCAATCGGGGGGGAACACTGAAGCTTTCTTT; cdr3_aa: CASSQSGGNTEAFF
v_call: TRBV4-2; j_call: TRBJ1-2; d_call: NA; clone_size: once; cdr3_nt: TGTGCCAGCAGCCAAGACAGGACAAGCTCGGATGGCTACACCTTC; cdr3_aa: CASSQDRTSSDGYTF
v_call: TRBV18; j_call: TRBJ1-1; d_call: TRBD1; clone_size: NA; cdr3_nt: TGTGCCAGCTCACCCACAGGGGGGAACACTGAAGCTTTCTTT; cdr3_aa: CASSPTGGNTEAFF
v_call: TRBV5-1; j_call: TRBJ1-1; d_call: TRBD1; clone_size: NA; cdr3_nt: TGCGCCAGCAGCCCGGACAGGGGGCGCGATAACACTGAAGCTTTCTTT; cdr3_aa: CASSPDRGRDNTEAFF
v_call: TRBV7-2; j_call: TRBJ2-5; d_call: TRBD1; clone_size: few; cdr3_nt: TGTGCCAGCAGCTACGCCCCGGGACAGCCTGGGGAGACCCAGTACTTC; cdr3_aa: CASSYAPGQPGETQYF
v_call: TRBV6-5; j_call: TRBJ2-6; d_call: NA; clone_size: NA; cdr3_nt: TGTGCCAGCAGTTACAGGTCCCGCTCTGGGGCCAACGTCCTGACTTTC; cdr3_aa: CASSYRSRSGANVLTF
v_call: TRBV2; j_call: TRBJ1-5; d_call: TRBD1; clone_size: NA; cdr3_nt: TGTGCCAGCAGTGAAACCGGACAGGGGAAGCAGCCCCAGCATTTT; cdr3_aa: CASSETGQGKQPQHF
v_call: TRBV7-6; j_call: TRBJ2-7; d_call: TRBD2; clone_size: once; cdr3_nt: TGTGCCAGCCGGGGGGGGGCAACCTACGAGCAGTACTTC; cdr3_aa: CASRGGATYEQYF
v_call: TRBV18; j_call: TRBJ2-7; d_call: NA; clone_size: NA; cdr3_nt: TGTGCCAGCTCACCGGGGACGCAAGCCTACGAGCAGTACTTC; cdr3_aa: CASSPGTQAYEQYF
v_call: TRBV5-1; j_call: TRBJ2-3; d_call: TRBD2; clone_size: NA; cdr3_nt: TGCGCCAGCAGCATCGGGACTAGCGGGGGTTGGGGCACAGATACGCAGTATTTT; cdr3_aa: CASSIGTSGGWGTDTQYF
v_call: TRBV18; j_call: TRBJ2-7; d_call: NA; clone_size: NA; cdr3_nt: TGTGCCAGCTCACGGAGCTTTTCCTACGAGCAGTACTTC; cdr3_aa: CASSRSFSYEQYF
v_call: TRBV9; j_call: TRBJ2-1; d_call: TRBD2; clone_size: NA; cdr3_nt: TGTGCCAGCAGCGTAGAACTAGCGGGAGCCTACAATGAGCAGTTCTTC; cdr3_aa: CASSVELAGAYNEQFF
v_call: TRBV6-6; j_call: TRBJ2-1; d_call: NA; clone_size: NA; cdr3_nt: TGTGCCAGCAGTTTAGACAACATAGCCAATGAGCAGTTCTTC; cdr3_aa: CASSLDNIANEQFF
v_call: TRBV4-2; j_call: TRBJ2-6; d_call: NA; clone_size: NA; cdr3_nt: TGTGCCAGCAGCCCAATCCCCTCGGAATCTGGGGCCAACGTCCTGACTTTC; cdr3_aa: CASSPIPSESGANVLTF
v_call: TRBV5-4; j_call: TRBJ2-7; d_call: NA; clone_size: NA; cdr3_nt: TGTGCCAGCAGCTTAGACCCAGCGCGCTCCTACGAGCAGTACTTC; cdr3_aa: CASSLDPARSYEQYF
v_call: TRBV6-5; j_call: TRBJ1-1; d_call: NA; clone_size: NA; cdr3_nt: TGTGCCAGCAGTGCCCAGGGGCGGCGGACTGAAGCTTTCTTT; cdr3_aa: CASSAQGRRTEAFF
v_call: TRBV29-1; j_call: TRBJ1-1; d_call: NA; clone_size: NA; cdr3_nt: TGCAGCGTTCTTCCAGGGGACACTGAAGCTTTCTTT; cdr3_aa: CSVLPGDTEAFF
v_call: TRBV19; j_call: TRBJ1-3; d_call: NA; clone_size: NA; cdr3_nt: TGTGCCAGTAGTCGGGACCCGCGGGGAAACACCATATATTTT; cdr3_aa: CASSRDPRGNTIYF
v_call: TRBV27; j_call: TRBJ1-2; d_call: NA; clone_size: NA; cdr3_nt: TGTGCCAGCAGTTTATCGGGCAGTGTGTATGGCTACACCTTC; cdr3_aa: CASSLSGSVYGYTF
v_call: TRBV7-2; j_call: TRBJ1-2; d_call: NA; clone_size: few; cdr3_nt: TGTGCCAGCAGTCTCGAGGGAGGGTTCAACTATGGCTACACCTTC; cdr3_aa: CASSLEGGFNYGYTF
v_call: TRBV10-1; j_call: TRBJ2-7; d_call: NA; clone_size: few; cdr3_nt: TGCGCCAGCAGACCTGACAGGGAGGGGTACGAGCAGTACTTC; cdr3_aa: CASRPDREGYEQYF
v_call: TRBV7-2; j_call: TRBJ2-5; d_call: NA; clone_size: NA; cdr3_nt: TGTGCCAGCAGCCTGGGGGTCGGGGACACACAGACCCAGTACTTC; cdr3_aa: CASSLGVGDTQTQYF
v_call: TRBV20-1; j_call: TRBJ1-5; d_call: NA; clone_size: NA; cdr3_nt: TGCAGTGCTACCGGGGGACAGCCCCAGCATTTT; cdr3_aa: CSATGGQPQHF
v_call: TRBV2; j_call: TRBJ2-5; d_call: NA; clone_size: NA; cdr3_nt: TGTGCCAGCAGTGACCCAGGGTCCCCCCAAGAGACCCAGTACTTC; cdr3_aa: CASSDPGSPQETQYF
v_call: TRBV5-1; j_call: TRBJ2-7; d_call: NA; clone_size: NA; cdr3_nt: TGCGCCAGCAGCTCGGAACAGGGATCCTACGAGCAGTACTTC; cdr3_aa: CASSSEQGSYEQYF
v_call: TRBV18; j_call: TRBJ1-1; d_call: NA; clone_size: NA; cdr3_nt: TGTGCCAGCTCACCAGGGGGGCTTATGAACACTGAAGCTTTCTTT; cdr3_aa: CASSPGGLMNTEAFF
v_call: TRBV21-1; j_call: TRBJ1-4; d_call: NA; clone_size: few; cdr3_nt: TGTGCCAGCAGCCGCGGACAGGGTCTCGAAAAACTGTTTTTT; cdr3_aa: CASSRGQGLEKLFF
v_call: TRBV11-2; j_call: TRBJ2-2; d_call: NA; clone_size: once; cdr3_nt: TGTGCCAGCAAAGGGGGATCGAACACCGGGGAGCTGTTTTTT; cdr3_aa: CASKGGSNTGELFF
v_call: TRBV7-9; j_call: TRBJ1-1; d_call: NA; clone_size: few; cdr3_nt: TGTGCCAGCAGCCGGGGACGGTTGAACACTGAAGCTTTCTTT; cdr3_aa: CASSRGRLNTEAFF
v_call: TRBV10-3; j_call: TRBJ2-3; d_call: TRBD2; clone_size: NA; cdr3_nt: TGTGCCATCAGCCTAGCGGGGGGGGGCACAGATACGCAGTATTTT; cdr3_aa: CAISLAGGGTDTQYF
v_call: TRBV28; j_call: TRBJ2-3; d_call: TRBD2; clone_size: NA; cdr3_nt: TGTGCCGAGCGGGGGTCTAGCACAGATACGCAGTATTTT; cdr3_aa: CAERGSSTDTQYF
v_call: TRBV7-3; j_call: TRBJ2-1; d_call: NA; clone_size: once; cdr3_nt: TGTGCCAGCAGCTTAACTGGGAATGGCAATGAGCAGTTCTTC; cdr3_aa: CASSLTGNGNEQFF
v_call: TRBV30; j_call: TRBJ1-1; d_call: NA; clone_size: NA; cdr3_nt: TGTGCCTGGAGTGTACTGGAGCGCACTGAAGCTTTCTTT; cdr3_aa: CAWSVLERTEAFF